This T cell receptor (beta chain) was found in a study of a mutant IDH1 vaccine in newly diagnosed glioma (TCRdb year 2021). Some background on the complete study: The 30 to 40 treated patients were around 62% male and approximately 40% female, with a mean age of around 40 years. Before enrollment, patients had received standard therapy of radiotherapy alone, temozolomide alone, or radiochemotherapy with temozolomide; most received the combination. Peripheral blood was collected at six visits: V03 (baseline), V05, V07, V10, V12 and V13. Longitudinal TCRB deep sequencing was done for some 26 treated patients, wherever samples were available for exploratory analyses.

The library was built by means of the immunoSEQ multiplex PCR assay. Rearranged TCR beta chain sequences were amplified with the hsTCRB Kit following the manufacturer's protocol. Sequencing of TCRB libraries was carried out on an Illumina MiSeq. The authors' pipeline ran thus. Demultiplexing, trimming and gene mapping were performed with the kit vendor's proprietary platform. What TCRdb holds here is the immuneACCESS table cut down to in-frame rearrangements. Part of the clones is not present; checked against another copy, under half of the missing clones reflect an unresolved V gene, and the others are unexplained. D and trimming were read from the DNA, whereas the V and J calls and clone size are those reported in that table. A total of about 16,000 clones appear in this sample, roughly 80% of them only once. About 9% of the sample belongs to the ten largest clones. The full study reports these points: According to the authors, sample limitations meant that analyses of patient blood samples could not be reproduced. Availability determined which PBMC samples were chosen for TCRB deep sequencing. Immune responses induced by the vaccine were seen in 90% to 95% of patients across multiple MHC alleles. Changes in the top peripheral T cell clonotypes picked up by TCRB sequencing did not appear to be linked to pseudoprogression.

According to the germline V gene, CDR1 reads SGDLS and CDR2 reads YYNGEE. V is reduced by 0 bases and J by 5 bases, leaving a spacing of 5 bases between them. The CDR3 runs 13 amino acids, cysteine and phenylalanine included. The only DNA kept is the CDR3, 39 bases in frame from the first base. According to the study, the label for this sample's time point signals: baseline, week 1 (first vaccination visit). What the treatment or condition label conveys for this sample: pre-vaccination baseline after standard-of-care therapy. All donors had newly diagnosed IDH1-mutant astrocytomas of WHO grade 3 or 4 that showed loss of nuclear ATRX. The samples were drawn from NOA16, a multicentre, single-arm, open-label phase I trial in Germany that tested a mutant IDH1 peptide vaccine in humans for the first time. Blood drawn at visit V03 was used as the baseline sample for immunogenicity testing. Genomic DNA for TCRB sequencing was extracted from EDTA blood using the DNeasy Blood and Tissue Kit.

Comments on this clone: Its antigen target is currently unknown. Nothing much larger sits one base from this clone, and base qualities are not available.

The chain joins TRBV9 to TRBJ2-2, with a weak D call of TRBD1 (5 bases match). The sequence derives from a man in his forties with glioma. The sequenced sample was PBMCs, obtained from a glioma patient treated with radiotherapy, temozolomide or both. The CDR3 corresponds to CASSVGQTGELFF. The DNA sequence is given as TGTGCCAGCAGCGTAGGACAGACCGGGGAGCTGTTTTTT.